This entry features one TCR beta chain sequence. Its antigen is still unknown. This sample was included in a study of cytomegalovirus exposure and HLA in healthy donors. The study's findings and limits: Likely technical artifact: a cluster of highly shared sequence variants.

Primers: 60 Vbeta forward and 13 Jbeta reverse. Measured with immunoSEQ multiplex PCR; TCRdb has only the in-frame clones, and not every one. This sample has about 110,000 clones, with roughly 70% found just once. CDR3 length: 11 amino acids. Germline values: CDR1 SQVTM, CDR2 ANQGSEA. V shed 7 bases and J shed 4 bases, with 10 bases lying between them. V is TRBV29-1 and J is TRBJ1-2, with D possibly matching TRBD1 (5 bases). This receptor was identified in a middle-aged man in good health and CMV-seropositive. Material: PBMCs. The CDR3 nucleotides read TGCAGCGCCGGGGGGGTCTATGGCTACACCTTC. Translation gives CSAGGVYGYTF.